The present TCR beta chain was sequenced within a study of blood T cell repertoires in COVID-19. Study context: COVID-19 samples collected from the United States, Italy and Spain covered acute and convalescent phases. T cells, B-cell-depleted T cells, or PBMCs supplied cDNA or gDNA.

Original methodology: The assay estimated nucleated cells by amplifying reference gene primers. Some clones are missing from TCRdb's copy, which holds only in-frame ones; the method was immunoSEQ multiplex PCR. The DNA gave D and trimming, while V, J and clone size come from that table. The data show some 180,000 clones, around nine tenths seen once. The sample taken for sequencing was peripheral blood. The sequence was collected from a man aged 35 to 55 with active or convalescent COVID-19.

The CDR3 loop is CASSLEQGTGELFF. Written as DNA, the CDR3 is TGCGCCAGCAGCTTGGAGCAGGGCACCGGGGAGCTGTTTTTT. The J gene is TRBJ2-2, the V gene TRBV5-1; TRBD1 might be the D (5 bases). This CDR3 is 14 amino acids long. Germline-derived CDR1 and CDR2 are SGHRS and YFSETQ. V was clipped by 0 bases and J by 4 bases, with 7 bases between them.